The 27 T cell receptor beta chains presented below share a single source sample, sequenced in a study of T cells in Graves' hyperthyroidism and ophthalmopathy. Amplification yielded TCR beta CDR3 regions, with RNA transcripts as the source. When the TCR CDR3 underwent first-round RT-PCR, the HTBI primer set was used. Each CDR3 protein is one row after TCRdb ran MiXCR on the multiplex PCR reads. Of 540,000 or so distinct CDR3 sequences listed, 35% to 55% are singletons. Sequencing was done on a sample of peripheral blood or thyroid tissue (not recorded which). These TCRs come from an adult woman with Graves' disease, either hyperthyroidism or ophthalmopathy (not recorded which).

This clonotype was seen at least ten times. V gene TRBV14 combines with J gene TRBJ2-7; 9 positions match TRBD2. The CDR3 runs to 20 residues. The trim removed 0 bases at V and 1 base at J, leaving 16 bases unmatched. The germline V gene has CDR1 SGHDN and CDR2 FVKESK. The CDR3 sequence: CASSQEAGLASPWGSYEQYF. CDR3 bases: TGTGCCAGCAGCCAAGAAGCAGGACTAGCGTCACCCTGGGGGTCCTACGAGCAGTACTTC. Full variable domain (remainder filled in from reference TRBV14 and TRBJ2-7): EAGVTQFPSHSVIEKGQTVTLRCDPISGHDNLYWYRRVMGKEIKFLLHFVKESKQDESGMPNNRFLAERTGGTYSTLKVQPAELEDSGVYFCASSQEAGLASPWGSYEQYFGPGTRLTVT.

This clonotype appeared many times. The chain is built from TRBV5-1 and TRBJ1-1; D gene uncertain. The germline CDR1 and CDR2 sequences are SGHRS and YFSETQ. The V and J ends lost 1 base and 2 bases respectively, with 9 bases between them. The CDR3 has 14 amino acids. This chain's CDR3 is CASSLLAGNTEAFF. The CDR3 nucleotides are TGCGCCAGCAGCTTGCTGGCAGGAAACACTGAAGCTTTCTTT.

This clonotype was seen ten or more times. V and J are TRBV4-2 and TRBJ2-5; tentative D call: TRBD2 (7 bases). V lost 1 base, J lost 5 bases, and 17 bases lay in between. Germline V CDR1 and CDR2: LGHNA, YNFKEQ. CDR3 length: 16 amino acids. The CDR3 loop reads CASSQVRGRGGETQYF. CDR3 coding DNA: TGTGCCAGCAGCCAAGTGCGCGGGAGAGGGGGGGAGACCCAGTACTTC.

This chain's CDR3 is CATSLYRGSSGQYF. As DNA, the CDR3 is TGTGCCACCAGTTTGTACAGGGGGAGCTCGGGGCAGTACTTC. The V call is TRBV24-1, the J call TRBJ2-7, with 8 bases lining up with TRBD1. In germline, CDR1 is KGHDR, CDR2 SFDVKD. There are 14 residues in the CDR3. The trim removed 6 bases at V and 9 bases at J, leaving 12 bases unmatched.

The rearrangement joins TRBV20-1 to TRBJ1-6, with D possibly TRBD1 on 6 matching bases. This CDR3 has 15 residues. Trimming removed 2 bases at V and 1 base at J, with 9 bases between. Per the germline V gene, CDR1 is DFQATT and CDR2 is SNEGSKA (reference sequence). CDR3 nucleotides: TGCAGTGCTAGAATTGGGACATCCTATAATTCACCCCTCCACTTT. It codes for CSARIGTSYNSPLHF.

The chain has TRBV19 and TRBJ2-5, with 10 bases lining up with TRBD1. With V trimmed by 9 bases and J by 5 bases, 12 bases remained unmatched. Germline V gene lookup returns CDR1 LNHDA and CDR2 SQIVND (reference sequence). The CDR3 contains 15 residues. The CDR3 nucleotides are TGTGCCAGCCACAACCTCGGACAGGGGGTCGAGACCCAGTACTTC. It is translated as CASHNLGQGVETQYF.

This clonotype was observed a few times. The CDR3 loop reads CASSDRKVQETQYF. In DNA form, the CDR3 reads TGTGCCAGCAGTGACCGAAAGGTGCAAGAGACCCAGTACTTC. The chain joins TRBV25-1 to TRBJ2-5; D is unresolved. This CDR3 is 14 amino acids long. The germline gives CDR1 MGHDK, CDR2 SYGVNS. V was trimmed by 3 bases and J by 2 bases, leaving 10 bases between them. Looking up the rest from reference TRBV25-1 and TRBJ2-5 gives the full variable domain: EADIYQTPRYLVIGTGKKITLECSQTMGHDKMYWYQQDPGMELHLIHYSYGVNSTEKGDLSSESTVSRIRTEHFPLTLESARPSHTSQYLCASSDRKVQETQYFGPGTRLLVL.

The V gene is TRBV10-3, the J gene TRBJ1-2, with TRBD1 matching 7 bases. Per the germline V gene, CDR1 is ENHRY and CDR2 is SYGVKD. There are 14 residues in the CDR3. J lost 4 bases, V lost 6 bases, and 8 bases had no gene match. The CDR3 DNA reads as TGTGCCATCAGACGGGACAGCGATTTCTATGGCTACACCTTC. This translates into CAIRRDSDFYGYTF.

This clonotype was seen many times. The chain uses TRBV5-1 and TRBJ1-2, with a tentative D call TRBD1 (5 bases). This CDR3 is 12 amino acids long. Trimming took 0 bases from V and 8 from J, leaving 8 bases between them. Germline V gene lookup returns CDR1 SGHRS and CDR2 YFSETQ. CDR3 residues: CASSLDRGGYTF. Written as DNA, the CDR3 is TGCGCCAGCAGCTTGGATCGGGGCGGCTACACCTTC.

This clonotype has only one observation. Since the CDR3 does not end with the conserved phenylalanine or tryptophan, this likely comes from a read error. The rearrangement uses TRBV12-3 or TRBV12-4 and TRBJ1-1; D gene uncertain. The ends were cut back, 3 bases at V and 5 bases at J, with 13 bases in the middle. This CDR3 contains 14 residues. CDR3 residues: CASSLKGFGTEAFL. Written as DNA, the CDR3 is TGTGCCAGCAGTTTGAAAGGGTTTGGAACTGAAGCTTTCCTT.

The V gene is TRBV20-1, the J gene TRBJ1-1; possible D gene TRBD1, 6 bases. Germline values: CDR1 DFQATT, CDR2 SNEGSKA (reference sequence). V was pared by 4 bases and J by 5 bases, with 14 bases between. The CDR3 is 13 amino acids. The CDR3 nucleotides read TGCAGTGCTAAAGGGGGGCAAGGAACTGAAGCTTTCTTT. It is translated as CSAKGGQGTEAFF.

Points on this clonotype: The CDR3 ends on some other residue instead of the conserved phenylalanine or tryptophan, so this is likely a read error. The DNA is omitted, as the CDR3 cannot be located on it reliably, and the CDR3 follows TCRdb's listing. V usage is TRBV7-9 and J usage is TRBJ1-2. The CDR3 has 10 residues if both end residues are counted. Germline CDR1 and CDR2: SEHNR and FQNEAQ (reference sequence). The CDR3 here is CASTPASRTY.

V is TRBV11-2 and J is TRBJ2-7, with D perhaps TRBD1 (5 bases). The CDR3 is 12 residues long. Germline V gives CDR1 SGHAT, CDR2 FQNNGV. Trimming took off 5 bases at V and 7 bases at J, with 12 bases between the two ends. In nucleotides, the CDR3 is TGTGCCAGCAGCAGGGGCACCGGGGAGCAGTACTTC. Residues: CASSRGTGEQYF.

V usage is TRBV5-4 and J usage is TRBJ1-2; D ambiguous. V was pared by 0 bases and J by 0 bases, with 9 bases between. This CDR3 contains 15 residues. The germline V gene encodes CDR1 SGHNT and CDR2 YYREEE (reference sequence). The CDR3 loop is CASSLGIDTNYGYTF. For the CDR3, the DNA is TGTGCCAGCAGCTTGGGGATCGACACTAACTATGGCTACACCTTC. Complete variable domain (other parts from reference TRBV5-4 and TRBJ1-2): ETGVTQSPTHLIKTRGQQVTLRCSSQSGHNTVSWYQQALGQGPQFIFQYYREEENGRGNFPPRFSGLQFPNYSSELNVNALELDDSALYLCASSLGIDTNYGYTFGSGTRLTVV.

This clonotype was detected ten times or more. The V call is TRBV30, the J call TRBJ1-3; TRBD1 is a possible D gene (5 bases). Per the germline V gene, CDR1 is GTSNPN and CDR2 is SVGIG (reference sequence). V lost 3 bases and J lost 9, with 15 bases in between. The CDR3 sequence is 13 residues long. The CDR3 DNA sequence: TGTGCCTGGAGGGGGGAGGACACTATCACCATATATTTT. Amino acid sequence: CAWRGEDTITIYF.

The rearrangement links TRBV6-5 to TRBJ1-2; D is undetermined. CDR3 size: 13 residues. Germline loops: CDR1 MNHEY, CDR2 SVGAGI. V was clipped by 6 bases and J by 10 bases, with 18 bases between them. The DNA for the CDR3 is TGTGCCAGCAGCCCTGCGGGCGGGATGGACTACACCTTC. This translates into CASSPAGGMDYTF.

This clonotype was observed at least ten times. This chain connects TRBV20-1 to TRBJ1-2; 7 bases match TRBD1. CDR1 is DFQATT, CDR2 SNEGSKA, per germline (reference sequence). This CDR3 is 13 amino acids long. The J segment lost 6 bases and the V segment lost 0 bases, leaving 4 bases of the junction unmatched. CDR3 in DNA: TGCAGTGCTAGAGATTCGACAGGGCATGGCTACACCTTC. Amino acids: CSARDSTGHGYTF.

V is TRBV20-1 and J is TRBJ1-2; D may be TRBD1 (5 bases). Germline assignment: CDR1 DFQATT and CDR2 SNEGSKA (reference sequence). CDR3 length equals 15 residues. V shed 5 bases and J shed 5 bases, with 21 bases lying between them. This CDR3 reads CSAWGLAGGFYGYTF. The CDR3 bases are TGCAGTGCTTGGGGACTAGCGGGAGGGTTTTATGGCTACACCTTC.

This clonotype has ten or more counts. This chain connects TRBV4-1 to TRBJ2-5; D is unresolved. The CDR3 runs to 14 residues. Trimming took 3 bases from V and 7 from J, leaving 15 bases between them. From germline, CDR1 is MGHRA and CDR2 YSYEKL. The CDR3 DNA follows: TGCGCCAGCAGCCACTCCCAGGCCGATGTGACCCAGTACTTC. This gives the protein CASSHSQADVTQYF.

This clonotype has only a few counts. CDR3: CASREQGTLAPLHF. The CDR3 DNA sequence: TGTGCCAGCAGGGAACAGGGGACTCTGGCACCCCTCCACTTT. The gene calls are TRBV7-2 and TRBJ1-6, with TRBD1 identical over 7 bases. Trimming removed 6 bases from V and 11 bases from J; junction bases left unmatched: 10. The CDR3 runs 14 residues. Germline-derived CDR1 and CDR2 are SGHTA and FQGNSA.

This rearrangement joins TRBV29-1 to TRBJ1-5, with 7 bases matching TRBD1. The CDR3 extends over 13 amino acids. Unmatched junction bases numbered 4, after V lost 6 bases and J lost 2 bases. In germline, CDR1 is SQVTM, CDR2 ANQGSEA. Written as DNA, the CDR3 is TGCAGCGTAACACAGGGGCGCAATCAGCCCCAGCATTTT. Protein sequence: CSVTQGRNQPQHF.

The CDR3 nucleotides read TGCAGCGTTGAAATCGACACAAATCTAGGCTACACCTTC. Translating gives CSVEIDTNLGYTF. V is TRBV29-1 and J is TRBJ1-2; no reliable D call. The V and J ends lost 2 bases and 8 bases respectively, with 15 bases between them. This CDR3 is built from 13 residues. Germline CDR1 SQVTM, CDR2 ANQGSEA.

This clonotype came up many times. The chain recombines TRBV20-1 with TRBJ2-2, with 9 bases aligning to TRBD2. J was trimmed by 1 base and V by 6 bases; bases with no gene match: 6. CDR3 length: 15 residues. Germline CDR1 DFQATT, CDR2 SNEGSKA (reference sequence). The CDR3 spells CSADIAGENTGELFF. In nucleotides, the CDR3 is TGCAGTGCGGACATAGCGGGGGAGAACACCGGGGAGCTGTTTTTT.

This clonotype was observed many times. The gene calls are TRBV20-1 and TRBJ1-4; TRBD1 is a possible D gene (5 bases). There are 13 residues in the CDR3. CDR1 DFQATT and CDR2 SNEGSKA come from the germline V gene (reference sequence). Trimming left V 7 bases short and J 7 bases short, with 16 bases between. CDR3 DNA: TGCAGTGTACCCTCGCGGGGGATTGAAAAACTGTTTTTT. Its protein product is CSVPSRGIEKLFF.

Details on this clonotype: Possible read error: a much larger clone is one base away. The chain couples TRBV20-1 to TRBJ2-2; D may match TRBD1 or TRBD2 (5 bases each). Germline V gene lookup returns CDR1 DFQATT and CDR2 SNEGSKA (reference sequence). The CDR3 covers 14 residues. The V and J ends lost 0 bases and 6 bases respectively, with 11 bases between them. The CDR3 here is CSARDRGEAGELFF. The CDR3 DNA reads TGCAGTGCTAGAGATAGGGGAGAGGCCGGGGAGCTGTTTTTT.

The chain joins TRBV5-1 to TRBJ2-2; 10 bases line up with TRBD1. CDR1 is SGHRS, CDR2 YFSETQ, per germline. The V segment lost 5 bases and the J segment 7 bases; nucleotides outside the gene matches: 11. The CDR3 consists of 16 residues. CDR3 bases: TGCGCCAGCAGTCCGGCCCCGGACAGGGGGATCGGGGAGCTGTTTTTT. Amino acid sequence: CASSPAPDRGIGELFF.

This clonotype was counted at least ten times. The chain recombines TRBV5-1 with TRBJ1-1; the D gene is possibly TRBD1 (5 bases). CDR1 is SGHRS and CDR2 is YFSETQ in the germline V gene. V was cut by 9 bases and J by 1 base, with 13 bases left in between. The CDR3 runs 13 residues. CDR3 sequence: CATQRGENTEAFF. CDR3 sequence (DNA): TGCGCCACTCAGAGGGGAGAGAACACTGAAGCTTTCTTT.